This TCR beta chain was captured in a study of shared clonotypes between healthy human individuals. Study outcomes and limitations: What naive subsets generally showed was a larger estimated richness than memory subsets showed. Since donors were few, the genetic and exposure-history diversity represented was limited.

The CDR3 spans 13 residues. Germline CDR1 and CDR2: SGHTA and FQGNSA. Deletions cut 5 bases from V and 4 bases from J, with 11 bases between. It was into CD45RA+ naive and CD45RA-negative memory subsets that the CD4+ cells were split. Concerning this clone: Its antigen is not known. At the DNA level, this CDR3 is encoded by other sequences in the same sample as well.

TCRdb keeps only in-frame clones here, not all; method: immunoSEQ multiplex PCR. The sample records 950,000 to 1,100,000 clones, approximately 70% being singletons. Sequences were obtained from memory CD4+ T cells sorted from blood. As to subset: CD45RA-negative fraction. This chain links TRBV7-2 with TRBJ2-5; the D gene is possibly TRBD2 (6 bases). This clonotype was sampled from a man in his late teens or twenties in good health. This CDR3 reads CASSPGGGETQYF. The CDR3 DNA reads TGTGCCAGCAGCCCCGGGGGAGGAGAGACCCAGTACTTC.